Below are 19 T cell receptor beta chains sequenced from a single sample in a study of cytotoxic CD8 clonotypes in ibrutinib-treated CLL. TCRdb's copy holds only in-frame clones and misses some; the assay was immunoSEQ multiplex PCR. The sample comprises approximately 340,000 clones, 60% to 80% of which are singletons, and just under 6.5% rests with the top ten. The sample consisted of PBMCs, taken after 36 months of ibrutinib treatment. The receptors were gathered from a human donor with chronic lymphocytic leukemia.

This clone came up a few times. The CDR3 sequence is CATLGQNSGANVLTF. CDR3 in DNA: TGTGCCACCCTGGGACAGAACTCTGGGGCCAACGTCCTGACTTTC. J is TRBJ2-6 and V is TRBV10-3; TRBD1 aligns across 7 bases. The V and J ends lost 10 bases and 0 bases, in that order; junction bases with no gene match: 6. Germline-derived CDR1 and CDR2 are ENHRY and SYGVKD. The CDR3 totals 15 residues.

The chain employs TRBV11-2 and TRBJ2-5; D is perhaps TRBD2 (6 bases). Germline CDR1 reads SGHAT; CDR2 reads FQNNGV. The CDR3 is made up of 11 amino acids. V lost 6 bases and J 7 bases, leaving 9 bases between the germline ends. CDR3 sequence reads: CASSVGGTQYF. The CDR3 nucleotides read TGTGCCAGCAGTGTGGGGGGGACCCAGTACTTC.

In its sample, this clone was seen a few times. The chain carries TRBV5-4 and TRBJ2-1, with TRBD2 matching over 12 bases. The germline V gene encodes CDR1 SGHNT and CDR2 YYREEE (reference sequence). There are 17 residues in the CDR3. The trim removed 3 bases at V and 2 bases at J, leaving 6 bases unmatched. Written as DNA, the CDR3 is TGTGCCAGCAGCTCCAGACTAGCGGGAGCCACCTACAATGAGCAGTTCTTC. Residues: CASSSRLAGATYNEQFF.

The V call is TRBV18, the J call TRBJ2-2, with D tentatively TRBD2 (6 bases). CDR1 is KGHSH, CDR2 LQKENI, per germline. V dropped 3 bases and J dropped 2 bases, with 16 bases sitting between them. The CDR3 totals 17 residues. CDR3 sequence reads: CASSPTRERINTGELFF. The CDR3 DNA is TGTGCCAGCTCACCGACCCGGGAGCGGATAAACACCGGGGAGCTGTTTTTT.

The V and J genes are TRBV5-5 and TRBJ2-5, with TRBD2 matching over 8 bases. Trimming cost V 0 bases and J 11 bases; bases outside gene matches: 9. From germline, CDR1 is SGHKS and CDR2 YYEKEE (reference sequence). There are 14 residues in the CDR3. CDR3 loop: CASSLAWTSPSQYF. The CDR3 region has the DNA TGTGCCAGCAGCTTGGCCTGGACTAGCCCTAGTCAGTACTTC.

The V call is TRBV6-5, the J call TRBJ2-5; 8 nucleotides agree with TRBD1. There are 15 residues in the CDR3. Germline CDR1 is MNHEY and CDR2 is SVGAGI. Losses at the gene ends were 0 bases for V and 7 bases for J; bases not matched to a gene: 7. Here the CDR3 reads CASSYSGGTGGTQYF. CDR3 DNA sequence: TGTGCCAGCAGTTACTCGGGCGGGACAGGTGGGACCCAGTACTTC.

J is TRBJ1-4 and V is TRBV2; D gene unclear. The CDR3 consists of 14 residues. Germline V lookup: CDR1 SNHLY, CDR2 FYNNEI. The V end lost 4 bases, the J end lost 4 bases, and 10 bases lay between the germline ends. CDR3 DNA sequence: TGTGCCAGCAGTGTGGGCAGAAATAATGAAAAACTGTTTTTT. Its protein is CASSVGRNNEKLFF.

This clone was found a few times. This chain connects TRBV11-2 to TRBJ1-6; 7 bases align to TRBD1. Trimming removed 5 bases from V and 4 bases from J; junction bases left unmatched: 2. The CDR3 runs 14 residues. CDR1 and CDR2 (germline): SGHAT, FQNNGV. CDR3 bases: TGTGCCAGCAGCACGACAGGGTATAATTCACCCCTCCACTTT. Its translation: CASSTTGYNSPLHF.

This chain uses TRBV27 with TRBJ2-7; 11 bases map to TRBD1. V lost 6 bases to trimming and J lost 2 bases; unmatched junction nucleotides: 9. The CDR3 runs 16 residues. Looked up from germline, CDR1 is MNHEY and CDR2 is SMNVEV (reference sequence). CDR3 loop: CASSRRRDRGAYEQYF. The CDR3 nucleotides are TGTGCCAGCAGCCGGCGCCGGGACAGGGGGGCCTACGAGCAGTACTTC.

This chain uses TRBV6-6 with TRBJ1-2; TRBD1 matches 7 bases. The junction had 8 bases not matched to a gene; V was cut back by 3 bases and J by 7 bases. The germline gives CDR1 MNHNY, CDR2 SVGAGI (reference sequence). There are 14 residues in the CDR3. This CDR3 reads CASSYWDSPRGYTF. In DNA form, the CDR3 reads TGTGCCAGCAGTTATTGGGACAGTCCGCGTGGCTACACCTTC.

The chain joins TRBV18 to TRBJ2-1, with D tentatively TRBD2 (5 bases). V gave up 3 bases and J gave up 9 bases, with 18 bases separating them. Germline V gene lookup returns CDR1 KGHSH and CDR2 LQKENI. The CDR3 is 15 residues long. The CDR3 DNA is TGTGCCAGCTCACCCCGTCTGGGCGAAGGGAGTGAGCAGTTCTTC. Residues: CASSPRLGEGSEQFF.

V gene TRBV7-2 combines with J gene TRBJ1-2, with D tentatively TRBD1 (5 bases). V was pared by 4 bases and J by 13 bases, with 16 bases between. CDR3 length: 12 residues. Germline values: CDR1 SGHTA, CDR2 FQGNSA. The CDR3 DNA reads TGTGCCAGCAGCTCCCAACCTGGGGCCCCCACCTTC. Translation: CASSSQPGAPTF.

In DNA, the CDR3 is TGTGCCAGCAGCAAAGCAAAACGGCTAGCGGGGGGGCGGCCCTACGAGCAGTACTTC. Encoded protein: CASSKAKRLAGGRPYEQYF. The rearrangement uses TRBV21-1 and TRBJ2-7; the table's D call of TRBD2 was not tested on the DNA. TRBV21-1 counts as a pseudogene. CDR3 length: 19 residues.

This clone was detected only once. The rearrangement joins TRBV7-6 to TRBJ2-3; D uncertain. The germline gives CDR1 SGHVS, CDR2 FNYEAQ. The CDR3 sequence is 15 residues long. The V gene lost 0 bases and the J gene lost 2 bases, with 9 bases spanning the gap. The CDR3 loop reads CASSLAGWDTDTQYF. The CDR3 DNA reads TGTGCCAGCAGCTTAGCAGGGTGGGACACAGATACGCAGTATTTT.

The rearrangement uses TRBV6-5 and TRBJ2-1; D remains ambiguous. Trimming took 0 bases from V and 5 from J, leaving 11 bases between them. This CDR3 region has 15 residues. From germline, CDR1 is MNHEY and CDR2 SVGAGI. CDR3 in DNA: TGTGCCAGCAGTTACTCTTTTCTCCGGGACAATGAGCAGTTCTTC. It codes for CASSYSFLRDNEQFF.

CDR3 region: CAISEQGLAGVPSLYEQYF. DNA for the CDR3: TGTGCCATCAGTGAACAAGGACTAGCGGGAGTTCCTTCCTTGTACGAGCAGTACTTC. The V call is TRBV10-3, the J call TRBJ2-7, with TRBD2 identical over 13 bases. The V gene's germline CDR1 is ENHRY and CDR2 SYGVKD. The CDR3 extends over 19 amino acids. V shed 3 bases, J shed 4 bases, and the junction held 15 bases outside the gene matches.

The genes are TRBV9 and TRBJ2-7; 13 positions match TRBD2. CDR3 size: 16 residues. Germline CDR1 SGDLS, CDR2 YYNGEE. V shed 2 bases, J shed 0 bases, and the junction held 2 bases outside the gene matches. The chain's CDR3 is CASSVTSGGASYEQYF. In DNA, the CDR3 is TGTGCCAGCAGCGTCACTAGCGGGGGGGCCTCCTACGAGCAGTACTTC.

This clone was counted once. The chain uses TRBV4-1 and TRBJ2-3; TRBD1 aligns across 8 bases. CDR3 length: 14 amino acids. The V and J ends lost 4 bases and 4 bases, in that order; junction bases with no gene match: 4. Germline assignment: CDR1 MGHRA and CDR2 YSYEKL. DNA of the CDR3: TGCGCCAGCAGCCGAGGGACAGGCCCAGATACGCAGTATTTT. It specifies CASSRGTGPDTQYF.

V and J are TRBV7-3 and TRBJ2-1; D is undetermined. Germline assignment: CDR1 SGHTA and CDR2 FQGTGA. The V end lost 8 bases, the J end lost 9 bases, and 17 bases lay between the germline ends. This CDR3 comprises 13 residues. CDR3 bases: TGTGCCAGCTCCCAAGGGCCTTGGGGTGAGCAGTTCTTC. It yields the protein CASSQGPWGEQFF.